Following are 6 T cell receptor beta chains from one sample sequenced in a study of CD8 T cells in Susac syndrome (dated by TCRdb to between 2018 and 2021). Preparation of the library involved the immunoSEQ multiplex PCR assay. RNA was extracted using the RNeasy kit, and about 0.45 to 1 ug of the RNA was reverse transcribed with random hexamers. The public reads were quality trimmed at Q25 with fastp and then assembled into clones with MiXCR by TCRdb, keeping productive beta chains. Each entry is one CDR3 protein sequence, shown with its most common DNA and genes. In this sample the table shows some 300,000 distinct CDR3 sequences, approximately 85% of which occur a single time. The top ten hold roughly 0.21% of the sample. The sequenced sample was CD8+ T cells from PBMCs. Receptors originate from a human donor with multiple sclerosis.

The chain carries TRBV12-3 or TRBV12-4 and TRBJ2-1, with D possibly being TRBD1 (8 bases). This CDR3 is 14 amino acids long. V was shortened by 3 bases and J by 7 bases, with 13 bases between the two germline ends. The CDR3 reads CASSFDRGGNEQFF. In DNA, the CDR3 is TGTGCCAGCAGTTTCGACAGGGGAGGGAATGAGCAGTTCTTC.

The chain carries TRBV28 and TRBJ2-7; 14 positions agree with TRBD2. Losses at the gene ends were 4 bases for V and 4 bases for J; bases not matched to a gene: 3. CDR3 length equals 15 residues. Germline values: CDR1 MDHEN, CDR2 SYDVKM. This CDR3 reads CASSSGLAGGYEQYF. CDR3 nucleotide sequence: TGTGCCAGCAGTTCCGGACTAGCGGGAGGATACGAGCAGTACTTC.

This CDR3 reads CASSQATSGNTYEQYF. DNA of the CDR3: TGCGCCAGCAGCCAAGCGACTAGCGGGAACACCTACGAGCAGTACTTC. The chain joins TRBV4-3 to TRBJ2-7; 11 bases match TRBD2. This CDR3 region has 16 residues. Looked up from germline, CDR1 is LGHNA and CDR2 is YSLEER. V lost 1 base and J lost 2; bases outside the gene matches: 4.

The genes are TRBV10-3 and TRBJ2-1; TRBD2 matches at 10 bases. The length of the CDR3 is 14 residues. CDR1 is ENHRY and CDR2 is SYGVKD in the germline V gene. The V segment lost 7 bases and the J segment 5 bases; nucleotides outside the gene matches: 5. CDR3 protein: CAITRLAGDNEQFF. CDR3 DNA: TGTGCCATCACCCGACTAGCGGGCGACAATGAGCAGTTCTTC.

The genes are TRBV27 and TRBJ1-5, with TRBD1 identical over 10 bases. Per germline, CDR1 MNHEY and CDR2 SMNVEV (reference sequence). CDR3 size: 15 residues. The J segment lost 6 bases and the V segment lost 4 bases, leaving 6 bases of the junction unmatched. The CDR3, as DNA: TGTGCCAGCAGTTCAAGACAGGGGGCTATTCAGCCCCAGCATTTT. It specifies CASSSRQGAIQPQHF.

The V call is TRBV13, the J call TRBJ1-4; TRBD1 matches at 7 bases. The CDR3 spans 15 residues. With V trimmed by 5 bases and J by 7 bases, 10 bases remained unmatched. The germline V gene has CDR1 PRHDT and CDR2 FYEKMQ (reference sequence). Here the CDR3 reads CASSTTGRGSEKLFF. CDR3 DNA: TGTGCCAGCAGCACGACAGGGCGTGGGAGTGAAAAACTGTTTTTT.